These 9 T cell receptor beta chains share one sample of origin, sequenced in a study of identical twins. From the 5' RACE reads, TCRdb called clonotypes with MiXCR, one entry per CDR3 protein. The sample consists of roughly 630,000 distinct CDR3 sequences, about 7.6% of them appearing once. In addition, the sample was reused for a study of yellow fever vaccine responses in identical twins.

The sequencing sample was made of PBMCs. The receptors shown here come from a woman aged 18-35 years in good health.

This clonotype was counted many times. The V gene is TRBV9, the J gene TRBJ1-1, with 7 bases that match TRBD1. CDR1 and CDR2 from the germline V gene are SGDLS and YYNGEE. This CDR3 has 13 residues. Trimming took 3 bases from V and 8 from J; bases not matched to a gene: 7. The CDR3 region has the DNA TGTGCCAGCAGCGGAGCCTCGGGACAGGAAGCTTTCTTT. It yields the protein CASSGASGQEAFF. Full variable domain (missing parts from reference TRBV9 and TRBJ1-1): DSGVTQTPKHLITATGQRVTLRCSPRSGDLSVYWYQQSLDQGLQFLIQYYNGEERAKGNILERFSAQQFPDLHSELNLSSLELGDSALYFCASSGASGQEAFFGQGTRLTVV.

This clonotype appeared a few times. Germline is not matched at one junction end, which may reflect a read error. This chain uses TRBV9 with TRBJ2-2; D unclear. The CDR3 consists of 15 residues. CDR1 SGDLS and CDR2 YYNGEE come from the germline V gene. The CDR3 is CVSSVGGISAGELFF. CDR3 DNA: TGTGTCAGCAGCGTAGGTGGGATCTCCGCCGGGGAGCTGTTTTTT.

V gene TRBV15 combines with J gene TRBJ2-1; D is ambiguous. V lost 1 base, J lost 6 bases, and 1 base lay in between. Germline V gene lookup returns CDR1 LNHNV and CDR2 YYDKDF (reference sequence). The CDR3 runs 11 residues. The CDR3 region has the DNA TGTGCCACCAGCAGAGCCAATGAGCAGTTCTTC. Encoded protein: CATSRANEQFF.

The chain couples TRBV10-2 to TRBJ2-7; 12 bases are shared with TRBD2. The ends lost 9 bases at V and 5 bases at J; junction bases unmatched: 8. Germline V lookup: CDR1 WSHSY, CDR2 SAAADI. The CDR3 has 14 amino acids. As DNA, the CDR3 is TGCGCCAGGAAAAGGACTAGCGGGAAGGACGAGCAGTACTTC. Amino acids: CARKRTSGKDEQYF.

The rearrangement joins TRBV3-1 to TRBJ1-1, with D possibly being TRBD1 (5 bases). Trimming removed 3 bases from V and 1 base from J, with 12 bases in between. CDR3 size: 15 residues. From germline, CDR1 is LGHDT and CDR2 YNNKEL (reference sequence). In nucleotides, the CDR3 is TGTGCCAGCAGCCAGGGTCAGGGAGCGAACACTGAAGCTTTCTTT. Protein sequence: CASSQGQGANTEAFF.

This clonotype has just a few counts. The V call is TRBV21-1, the J call TRBJ2-2; the DNA was not compared with TRBD1, the D call given in the table. TRBV21-1 is given as a pseudogene. The CDR3 is made up of 16 amino acids. The CDR3 region is CARRDRRKVDTGELFF. CDR3 nucleotide sequence: TGTGCCAGACGGGACAGGCGAAAGGTGGACACCGGGGAGCTGTTTTTT.

This clonotype appeared a few times. The gene calls are TRBV10-2 and TRBJ2-5, with 12 positions matching TRBD1. The CDR3 extends over 16 amino acids. The germline CDR1 and CDR2 sequences are WSHSY and SAAADI. Germline trimming cut 0 bases from V and 4 bases from J; bases unmatched to any gene: 3. CDR3: CASSESGQGALETQYF. The CDR3 region has the DNA TGCGCCAGCAGTGAGTCGGGACAGGGGGCATTAGAGACCCAGTACTTC.

This chain joins TRBV18 and TRBJ1-2, with TRBD1 matching 12 bases. CDR3 length equals 17 residues. The V and J ends lost 6 bases and 3 bases, in that order; junction bases with no gene match: 11. The V gene's germline CDR1 is KGHSH and CDR2 LQKENI. The CDR3 DNA follows: TGTGCCAGCTCGCCTAAAACCGGGACAGGGGGCGACTATGGCTACACCTTC. This gives the protein CASSPKTGTGGDYGYTF.

This clonotype was observed many times. The chain is built from TRBV10-3 and TRBJ2-3, with D perhaps TRBD1 (6 bases). From germline, CDR1 is ENHRY and CDR2 SYGVKD. The CDR3 runs 14 residues. V dropped 2 bases and J dropped 2 bases, with 8 bases sitting between them. CDR3 DNA: TGTGCCATCAGTGAGGGACAGCCCACAGATACGCAGTATTTT. It is translated as CAISEGQPTDTQYF.